Detailed here is one TCR beta chain. With random hexamers, roughly 0.5 to 1 ug RNA was reverse transcribed. TCRdb processed the immunoSEQ multiplex PCR reads anew with MiXCR; each CDR3 protein has one entry. The repertoire holds approximately 80,000 distinct CDR3 sequences, with 91% as singletons. The CDR3 length is 13 residues. The V gene's germline CDR1 is MRHNA and CDR2 SNTAGT. V lost 1 base, J lost 6 bases, and 9 bases lay in between. This record belongs to a study of CD8 T cells in Susac syndrome. In blood CD8+ and CD4+ T cells, TCR beta underwent sequencing. Sequenced material: CD8+ T cells from PBMCs. The clonotype comes from a human donor with multiple sclerosis. The chain recombines TRBV6-4 with TRBJ1-2; no clear D. DNA for the CDR3: TGTGCCAGCAGTGACTTCACGTCCCATGGCTACACCTTC. Its translation: CASSDFTSHGYTF.